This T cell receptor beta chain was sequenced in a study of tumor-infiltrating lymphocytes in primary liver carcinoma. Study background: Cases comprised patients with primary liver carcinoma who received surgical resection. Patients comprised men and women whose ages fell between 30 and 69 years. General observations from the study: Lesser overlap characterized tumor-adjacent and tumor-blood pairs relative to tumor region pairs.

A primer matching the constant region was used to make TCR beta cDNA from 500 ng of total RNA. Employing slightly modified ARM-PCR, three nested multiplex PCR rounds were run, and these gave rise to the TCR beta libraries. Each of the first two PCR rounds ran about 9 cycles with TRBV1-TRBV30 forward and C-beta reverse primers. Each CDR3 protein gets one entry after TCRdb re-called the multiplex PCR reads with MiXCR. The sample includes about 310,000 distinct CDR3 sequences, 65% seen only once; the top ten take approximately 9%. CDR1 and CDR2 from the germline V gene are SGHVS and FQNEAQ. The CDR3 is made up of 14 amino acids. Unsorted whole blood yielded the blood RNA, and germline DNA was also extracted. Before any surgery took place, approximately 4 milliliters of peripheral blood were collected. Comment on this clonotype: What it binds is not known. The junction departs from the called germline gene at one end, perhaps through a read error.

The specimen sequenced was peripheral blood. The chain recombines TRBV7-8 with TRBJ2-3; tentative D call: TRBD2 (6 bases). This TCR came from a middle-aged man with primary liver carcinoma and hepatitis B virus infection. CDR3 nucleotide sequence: TGTGCCAGCAGCGTAGGCACTAGCATAGATACGCAGTATTTT. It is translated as CASSVGTSIDTQYF. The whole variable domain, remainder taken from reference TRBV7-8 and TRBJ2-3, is GAGVSQSPRYKVAKRGQDVALRCDPISGHVSLFWYQQALGQGPEFLTYFQNEAQLDKSGLPSDRFFAERPEGSVSTLKIQRTQQEDSAVYLCASSVGTSIDTQYFGPGTRLTVL.